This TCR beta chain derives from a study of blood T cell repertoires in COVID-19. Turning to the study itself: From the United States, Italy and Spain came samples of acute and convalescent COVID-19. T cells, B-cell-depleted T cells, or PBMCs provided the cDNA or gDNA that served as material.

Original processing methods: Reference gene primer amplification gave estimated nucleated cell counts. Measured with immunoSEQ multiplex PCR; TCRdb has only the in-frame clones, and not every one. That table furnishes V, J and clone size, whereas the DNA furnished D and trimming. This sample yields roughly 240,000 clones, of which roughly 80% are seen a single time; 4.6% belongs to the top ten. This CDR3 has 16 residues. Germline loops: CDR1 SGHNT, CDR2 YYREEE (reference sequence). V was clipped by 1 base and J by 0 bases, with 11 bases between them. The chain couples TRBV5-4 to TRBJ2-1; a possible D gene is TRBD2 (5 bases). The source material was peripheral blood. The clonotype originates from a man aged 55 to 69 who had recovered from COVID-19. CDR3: CASSLMSGGSYNEQFF. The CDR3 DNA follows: TGTGCCAGCAGCTTGATGAGCGGAGGCTCCTACAATGAGCAGTTCTTC. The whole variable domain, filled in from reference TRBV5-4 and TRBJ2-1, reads ETGVTQSPTHLIKTRGQQVTLRCSSQSGHNTVSWYQQALGQGPQFIFQYYREEENGRGNFPPRFSGLQFPNYSSELNVNALELDDSALYLCASSLMSGGSYNEQFFGPGTRLTVL.